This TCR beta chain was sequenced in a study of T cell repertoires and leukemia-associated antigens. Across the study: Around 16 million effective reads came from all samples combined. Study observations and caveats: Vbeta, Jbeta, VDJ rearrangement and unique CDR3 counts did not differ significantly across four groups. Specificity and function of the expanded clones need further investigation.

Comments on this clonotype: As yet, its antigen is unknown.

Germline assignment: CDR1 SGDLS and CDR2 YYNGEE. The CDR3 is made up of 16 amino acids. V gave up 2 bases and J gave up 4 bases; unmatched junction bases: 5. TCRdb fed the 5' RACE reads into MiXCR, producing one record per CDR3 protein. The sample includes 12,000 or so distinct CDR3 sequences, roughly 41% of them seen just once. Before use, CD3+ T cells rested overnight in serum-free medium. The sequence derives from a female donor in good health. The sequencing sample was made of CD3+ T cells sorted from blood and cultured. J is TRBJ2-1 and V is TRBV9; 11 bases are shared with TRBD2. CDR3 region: CASSVSSGRSYNEQFF. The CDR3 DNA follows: TGTGCCAGCAGCGTGTCTAGCGGGAGGTCTTACAATGAGCAGTTCTTC.